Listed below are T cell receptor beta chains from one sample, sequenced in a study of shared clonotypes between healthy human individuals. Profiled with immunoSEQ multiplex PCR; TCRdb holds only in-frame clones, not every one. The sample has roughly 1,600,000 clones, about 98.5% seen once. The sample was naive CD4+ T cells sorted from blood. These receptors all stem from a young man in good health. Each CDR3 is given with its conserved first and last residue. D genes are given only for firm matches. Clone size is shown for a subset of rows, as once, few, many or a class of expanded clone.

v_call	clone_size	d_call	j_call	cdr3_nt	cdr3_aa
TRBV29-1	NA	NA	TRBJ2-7	TGCAGCGTTCAGGGCTCCTACGAGCAGTACTTC	CSVQGSYEQYF
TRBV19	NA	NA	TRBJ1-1	TGTGCCAGTAGTATAGGGCCGAACACTGAAGCTTTCTTT	CASSIGPNTEAFF
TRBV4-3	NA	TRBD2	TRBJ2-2	TGCGCCAGCAGCCAAGACCGGGAGGGCACCGGGGAGCTGTTTTTT	CASSQDREGTGELFF
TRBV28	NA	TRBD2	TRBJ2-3	TGTGCCAGCCGGGGACTAGCGGGAGCGGGAGGCACAGATACGCAGTATTTT	CASRGLAGAGGTDTQYF
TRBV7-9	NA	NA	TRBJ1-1	TGTGCCAGCAGCTTATGGAGGGGTAACACTGAAGCTTTCTTT	CASSLWRGNTEAFF
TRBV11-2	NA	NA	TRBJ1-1	TGTGCCAGCAGCCTCAGAACTGAAGCTTTCTTT	CASSLRTEAFF
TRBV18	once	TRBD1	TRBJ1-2	TGTGCCAGCTCACCCTTGGAGGGACAGGGAAACTATGGCTACACCTTC	CASSPLEGQGNYGYTF
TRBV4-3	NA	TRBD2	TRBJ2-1	TGCGCCAGCAGCCAAGGCGAAAGCGGGAGGACGTTAGATGAGCAGTTCTTC	CASSQGESGRTLDEQFF
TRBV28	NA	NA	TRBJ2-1	TGTGCCGGCCAAAATCTCGGCAATGAGCAGTTCTTC	CAGQNLGNEQFF
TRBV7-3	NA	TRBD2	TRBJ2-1	TGTGCCAGCAGCCCGGGACTAGCGGTGTACAATGAGCAGTTCTTC	CASSPGLAVYNEQFF
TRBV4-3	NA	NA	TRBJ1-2	TGCGCCAGCAGCCAAGACGTGGACTATGGCTACACCTTC	CASSQDVDYGYTF
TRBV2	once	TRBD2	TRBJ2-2	TGTGCCAGCAGTGAGGCTAGCGGGAGTCTGGAGCTGTTTTTT	CASSEASGSLELFF
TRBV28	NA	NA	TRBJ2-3	TGTGCCAGCTCCCCAGGGGATGATACGCAGTATTTT	CASSPGDDTQYF
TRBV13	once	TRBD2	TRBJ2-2	TGTGCCAGCAGCATGGGACTAGCGGGAGCGTCGAACACCGGGGAGCTGTTTTTT	CASSMGLAGASNTGELFF
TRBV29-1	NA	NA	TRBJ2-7	TGCAGCGTTGAATCTGGAGAGGGAGAAGCCGAGCAGTACTTC	CSVESGEGEAEQYF
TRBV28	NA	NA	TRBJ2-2	TGTGCCAGCACCAGGAACACCGGGGAGCTGTTTTTT	CASTRNTGELFF
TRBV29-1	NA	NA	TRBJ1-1	TGCAGCGTTGAGGCTCTGGGAATGAACACTGAAGCTTTCTTT	CSVEALGMNTEAFF
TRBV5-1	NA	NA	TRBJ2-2	TGCGCCAGCAGCTTGTTAGGGCCGCCAGCCGGGGAGCTGTTTTTT	CASSLLGPPAGELFF
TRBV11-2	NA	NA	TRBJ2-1	TGTGCCAGCAGCTTCAGAGCCTACAATGAGCAGTTCTTC	CASSFRAYNEQFF
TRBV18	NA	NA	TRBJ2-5	TGTGCCAGCTCACTCAAGTACCAAGAGACCCAGTACTTC	CASSLKYQETQYF
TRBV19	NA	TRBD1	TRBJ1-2	TGTGCCAGTAGTATAGACCGGGACAGCTATGGCTACACCTTC	CASSIDRDSYGYTF
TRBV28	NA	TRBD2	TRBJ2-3	TGTGCCAGCAGTTTCCGCCGACTAGCGGGAACAGATACGCAGTATTTT	CASSFRRLAGTDTQYF
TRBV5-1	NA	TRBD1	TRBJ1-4	TGCGCCAGCAGCCAGGACAGGGGGCAGGAAAAACTGTTTTTT	CASSQDRGQEKLFF
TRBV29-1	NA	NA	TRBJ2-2	TGCAGCGTTGATAGCGGGAACACCGGGGAGCTGTTTTTT	CSVDSGNTGELFF
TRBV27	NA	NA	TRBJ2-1	TGTGCCAGCAGTTTCCGCCTCGGGACGCCAAACAATGAGCAGTTCTTC	CASSFRLGTPNNEQFF